A single sample is the source of the 18 T cell receptor beta chains below, sequenced in a study of T cells in Graves' hyperthyroidism and ophthalmopathy. It was RNA transcripts that yielded the amplified TCR beta CDR3 regions. Using the HTBI primer set, a first-round RT-PCR was run on the TCR CDR3. TCRdb re-called the multiplex PCR reads through MiXCR, storing one row per CDR3 protein. The data show approximately 400,000 distinct CDR3 sequences, more than 12% seen once. The specimen sequenced was blood. The receptor source for this set is a woman in her 30s with Graves' hyperthyroidism.

This clonotype appeared a few times. The V gene is TRBV6-1, the J gene TRBJ2-5, with TRBD1 matching over 7 bases. V lost 5 bases and J lost 5; bases outside the gene matches: 14. This CDR3 contains 16 residues. Germline loops: CDR1 MNHNS, CDR2 SASEGT. CDR3 sequence: CASSLGRQGRGETQYF. The CDR3, as DNA: TGTGCCAGCAGTCTGGGGCGGCAGGGCAGGGGGGAGACCCAGTACTTC.

This clonotype has at least ten counts. The CDR3 bases are TGTGCCAGCAGTTTGTACAGGGATAGCAATCAGCCCCAGCATTTT. Translation gives CASSLYRDSNQPQHF. The rearrangement links TRBV12-3 or TRBV12-4 to TRBJ1-5, with D possibly matching TRBD1 (6 bases). The CDR3 spans 15 residues. V was shortened by 3 bases and J by 0 bases, with 9 bases between the two germline ends.

The chain carries TRBV29-1 and TRBJ2-3, with D perhaps matching TRBD1 (5 bases). Trimming shortened V by 7 bases and J by 5 bases, and 13 bases separated the two germline ends. Germline CDR1 SQVTM, CDR2 ANQGSEA. The CDR3 length is 12 residues. The CDR3 DNA reads TGCAGCGAAGCTACAGGCATAGATACGCAGTATTTT. Its protein is CSEATGIDTQYF.

This clonotype was observed many times. The chain carries TRBV27 and TRBJ1-2, with D unresolved. The CDR3 totals 15 residues. The V end was cut by 3 bases, the J end by 7 bases, with 18 bases between. Germline V gene lookup returns CDR1 MNHEY and CDR2 SMNVEV (reference sequence). The CDR3 sequence is CASSFNGSPISGYTF. DNA of the CDR3: TGTGCCAGCAGTTTTAACGGATCTCCAATTAGTGGCTACACCTTC.

This clonotype was detected ten times or more. The rearrangement uses TRBV3-1 and TRBJ2-5; D is uncertain. The V and J ends lost 3 bases and 0 bases respectively, with 11 bases between them. CDR1 and CDR2 (germline): LGHDT, YNNKEL (reference sequence). This CDR3 spans 15 amino acids. The CDR3 nucleotides are TGTGCCAGCAGCCATCGACCACTGTACCAAGAGACCCAGTACTTC. It specifies CASSHRPLYQETQYF.

This clonotype has ten or more counts. The chain carries TRBV11-1 and TRBJ2-1, with 8 nucleotides matching TRBD2. Per germline, CDR1 SGHAT and CDR2 FQDESV (reference sequence). Germline trimming cut 2 bases from V and 5 bases from J; bases unmatched to any gene: 11. This CDR3 is built from 17 residues. The CDR3 region has the DNA TGTGCCAGCAGCTTACCCCTGGGGCGGGAGGCCCACAATGAGCAGTTCTTC. Its protein product is CASSLPLGREAHNEQFF.

The chain has TRBV5-1 and TRBJ2-7, with 7 bases fitting TRBD2. CDR1 SGHRS and CDR2 YFSETQ come from the germline V gene. Losses at the gene ends were 2 bases for V and 2 bases for J; bases not matched to a gene: 7. This CDR3 has 15 residues. CDR3 loop: CASSFETSLTYEQYF. Here the CDR3 DNA reads TGCGCCAGCAGCTTCGAGACTAGCTTAACCTACGAGCAGTACTTC.

The V gene is TRBV4-1, the J gene TRBJ2-7, with D maybe TRBD2 (5 bases). Germline V gives CDR1 MGHRA, CDR2 YSYEKL. CDR3 size: 14 residues. Trimming removed 1 base from V and 0 bases from J, with 7 bases in between. The CDR3 loop is CASSQGESSYEQYF. The CDR3, as DNA: TGCGCCAGCAGCCAAGGGGAGAGCTCCTACGAGCAGTACTTC.

This clonotype was counted between two and nine times. The V call is TRBV7-9, the J call TRBJ2-1; D is possibly TRBD1 or TRBD2 (5 bases each). CDR3 length: 16 residues. CDR1 is SEHNR, CDR2 FQNEAQ, per germline (reference sequence). V shed 5 bases and J shed 8 bases, with 22 bases lying between them. CDR3 bases: TGTGCCAGCAGCACAACCGGGACCCCTAAGATCTATGAGCAGTTCTTC. Residues: CASSTTGTPKIYEQFF. Variable domain in full (rest from reference TRBV7-9 and TRBJ2-1): DTGVSQNPRHKITKRGQNVTFRCDPISEHNRLYWYRQTLGQGPEFLTYFQNEAQLEKSRLLSDRFSAERPKGSFSTLEIQRTEQGDSAMYLCASSTTGTPKIYEQFFGPGTRLTVL.

This CDR3 reads CASSPPDGYIQYF. The CDR3 DNA reads TGCGCCAGCAGCCCACCCGATGGATACATTCAGTACTTC. This chain links TRBV5-1 with TRBJ2-4; no definite D call. V was trimmed by 4 bases and J by 8 bases, leaving 13 bases between them. The CDR3 length is 13 residues. CDR1 is SGHRS and CDR2 is YFSETQ in the germline V gene.

There are many counts of this clonotype. The J gene is TRBJ2-7, the V gene TRBV28; 7 bases match TRBD1. The trim removed 6 bases at V and 3 bases at J, leaving 14 bases unmatched. The germline CDR1 and CDR2 sequences are MDHEN and SYDVKM. The CDR3 extends over 16 amino acids. In DNA form, the CDR3 reads TGTGCCAGCAGGCCCCTGGGACAGCGAAAGATCTACGAGCAGTACTTC. Amino acids: CASRPLGQRKIYEQYF.

The chain employs TRBV5-1 and TRBJ2-3, with 9 bases matching TRBD2. This CDR3 spans 15 amino acids. Germline assignment: CDR1 SGHRS and CDR2 YFSETQ. V trimming: 0 bases; J trimming: 2 bases; junction bases outside the gene matches: 1. Here the CDR3 DNA reads TGCGCCAGCAGCTTGGCTAGCGGGATCACAGATACGCAGTATTTT. Translated: CASSLASGITDTQYF.

This clonotype occurred a few times. The chain has TRBV28 and TRBJ2-1; D possibly corresponds to TRBD1 (6 bases). The CDR3 length is 15 residues. Between the trimmed V and J ends, which lost 5 bases and 6 bases, there was a span of 17 bases. Germline V gene data show CDR1 as MDHEN and CDR2 as SYDVKM. Written as DNA, the CDR3 is TGTGCCAGCAGTGATAGGGACACCCGCCCCAATGAGCAGTTCTTC. This encodes CASSDRDTRPNEQFF.

The chain recombines TRBV28 with TRBJ2-7; no clear D. With 5 bases removed from V and 8 bases from J, the gap between germline ends came to 19 bases. Germline lookup yields CDR1 MDHEN and CDR2 SYDVKM. The CDR3 has 14 residues. This chain's CDR3 is CASSELGTVYKQYF. The CDR3 nucleotides read TGTGCCAGCAGTGAATTAGGTACGGTGTATAAGCAGTACTTC.

This chain connects TRBV12-3 or TRBV12-4 to TRBJ1-6; D is undetermined. This CDR3 region has 12 residues. V lost 1 base, J lost 10 bases, and 5 bases lay in between. The CDR3 reads CASSLGTSPLHF. In DNA form, the CDR3 reads TGTGCCAGCAGTTTAGGAACCTCACCCCTCCACTTT.

This clonotype was detected once. CDR3 residues: CASSPLGGWMPRNYGYTF. As DNA, the CDR3 is TGTGCCAGCAGTCCCCTCGGGGGGTGGATGCCTCGGAACTATGGCTACACCTTC. The chain is built from TRBV28 and TRBJ1-2, with a possible D match to TRBD1 (5 bases). The V end lost 5 bases, the J end lost 2 bases, and 24 bases lay between the germline ends. The CDR3 covers 18 residues. Germline-derived CDR1 and CDR2 are MDHEN and SYDVKM.

This chain uses TRBV5-1 with TRBJ2-3; D gene ambiguous. Germline CDR1 and CDR2: SGHRS and YFSETQ. The V and J ends lost 1 base and 3 bases respectively, with 6 bases between them. This CDR3 spans 13 amino acids. The CDR3 reads CASSLYDTDTQYF. The CDR3 nucleotides are TGCGCCAGCAGCTTGTACGATACAGATACGCAGTATTTT.

This clonotype was seen more than once but under ten times. The V and J genes are TRBV20-1 and TRBJ1-1; tentative D call: TRBD1 (6 bases). The CDR3 sequence is 17 residues long. V was trimmed by 6 bases and J by 4 bases, leaving 27 bases between them. Germline V gene data show CDR1 as DFQATT and CDR2 as SNEGSKA (reference sequence). DNA of the CDR3: TGCAGTGCCCCCAGTGGGGGGGCGTTTCTTCGTAGCACTGAAGCTTTCTTT. Translation gives CSAPSGGAFLRSTEAFF.